This TCR beta chain was retrieved from a study of T cells after yellow fever vaccination. Points from the study as a whole: The CD4 and CD8 compartments had a small share of their clonotypes in common.

From the 5' RACE reads, TCRdb called clonotypes with MiXCR, one entry per CDR3 protein. The table shows 300,000 or so distinct CDR3 sequences, with roughly 13% occurring only once. This clonotype was picked up a small number of times. The antigen is undetermined. This CDR3 has 18 amino acids. Unmatched junction bases numbered 17, after V lost 3 bases and J lost 6 bases. From germline, CDR1 is LNHNV and CDR2 YYDKDF (reference sequence). Source: CD4+ T cells sorted from PBMCs, taken 45 days after the yellow fever booster vaccination. This TCR was sampled from a man younger than 40 who received the YFV17D yellow fever vaccine. The genes are TRBV15 and TRBJ2-3, with 8 bases matching TRBD2. DNA for the CDR3: TGTGCCACCAGCAGGGGGGTTGGGGCGGGAGGCCAGGATGATACGCAGTATTTT. Residues: CATSRGVGAGGQDDTQYF.